This T cell receptor beta chain was profiled in a study of Ad26.COV2.S vaccination and SARS-CoV-2 variants. As to treatment: some 20 received Ad26.COV2.S at low or high dose, single or two shots; about five received placebo; per-sample allocation not given. The samples date from day 63 after the first vaccine or placebo injection. The V gene's germline CDR1 is MDHEN and CDR2 SYDVKM. The CDR3 sequence is 14 residues long. V gave up 6 bases and J gave up 2 bases; unmatched junction bases: 4. The method was immunoSEQ multiplex PCR; TCRdb's version includes in-frame clones alone and lacks a portion of them. The table records 350,000 to 500,000 clones, about 92% of them present only once. This clone was seen more than once but under ten times.

The specimen was peripheral blood, collected in a trial of Ad26.COV2.S vaccine versus placebo. V gene TRBV28 combines with J gene TRBJ1-3, with 7 positions matching TRBD1. The source is a person aged 18-60 years who received the Ad26.COV2.S COVID-19 vaccine or a placebo. Here the CDR3 reads CASRYDRAGNTIYF. For the CDR3, the DNA is TGTGCCAGCAGATATGACAGGGCTGGAAACACCATATATTTT.